These 20 T cell receptor beta chains share one sample of origin, sequenced in a study of blood T cell repertoires in COVID-19. The repertoire was sequenced with immunoSEQ multiplex PCR; TCRdb's copy has only in-frame clones and lacks some. The table has approximately 210,000 clones, about four fifths seen once; the top ten hold roughly 8%. Sequenced: peripheral blood. These receptor sequences come from a woman aged 45-60 years with active or convalescent COVID-19.

The chain is built from TRBV6-1 and TRBJ2-5; D may be TRBD2 (5 bases). Germline CDR1 is MNHNS and CDR2 is SASEGT. The CDR3 extends over 18 amino acids. Trimming cost V 0 bases and J 9 bases, with 26 bases left between them. CDR3 residues: CASSEANGPGLFRWAQYF. CDR3 DNA: TGTGCCAGCAGTGAAGCGAACGGCCCCGGACTTTTCCGATGGGCCCAGTACTTC.

V and J are TRBV11-3 and TRBJ1-1; D remains unclear. Germline V gene lookup returns CDR1 SGHNT and CDR2 YENEEA. The CDR3 totals 13 residues. Trimming took 5 bases from V and 2 from J, leaving 9 bases between them. CDR3 DNA: TGTGCCAGCAGCCCCGGGGAAAACACTGAAGCTTTCTTT. Translated: CASSPGENTEAFF.

This chain connects TRBV18 to TRBJ2-7; 8 positions match TRBD1. With 4 bases clipped from V and 1 base from J, the junction kept 6 bases outside the gene matches. Per germline, CDR1 KGHSH and CDR2 LQKENI. The CDR3 loop spans 15 amino acids. The CDR3 is CASSRGGTGSYEQYV. In DNA form, the CDR3 reads TGTGCCAGCTCACGAGGGGGGACAGGTTCCTACGAGCAGTACGTC.

This chain uses TRBV7-7 with TRBJ2-3, with D possibly matching TRBD2 (5 bases). V lost 6 bases, J lost 3 bases, and 16 bases lay in between. The CDR3 consists of 15 residues. The germline V gene encodes CDR1 SSHAT and CDR2 FNYEAQ (reference sequence). CDR3 DNA: TGTGCCAGCAGTCCCTACGGGGATGGTACAGATACGCAGTATTTT. Protein product: CASSPYGDGTDTQYF.

The chain carries TRBV5-6 and TRBJ2-3; 9 nucleotides line up with TRBD1. Germline V gene sequence: CDR1 SGHDT, CDR2 YYEEEE. V shed 3 bases and J 4 bases; nucleotides not matched to a gene: 6. The CDR3 runs to 15 residues. CDR3 in DNA: TGTGCCAGCAGCTACCCGGGACAGGGTGCAGATACGCAGTATTTT. It codes for CASSYPGQGADTQYF.

V is TRBV15 and J is TRBJ2-1, with D perhaps matching TRBD1 (6 bases). The germline V and J ends were trimmed by 1 base and 9 bases, with 10 bases remaining between them. The length of the CDR3 is 13 residues. The germline CDR1 and CDR2 sequences are LNHNV and YYDKDF (reference sequence). The CDR3 protein is CATSRVTGGEQFF. In DNA, the CDR3 is TGTGCCACCAGCAGAGTGACAGGCGGTGAGCAGTTCTTC. The full variable domain, in which reference TRBV15 and TRBJ2-1 provide the parts outside the CDR3, is DAMVIQNPRYQVTQFGKPVTLSCSQTLNHNVMYWYQQKSSQAPKLLFHYYDKDFNNEADTPDNFQSRRPNTSFCFLDIRSPGLGDTAMYLCATSRVTGGEQFFGPGTRLTVL.

This clone appeared once. This chain joins TRBV5-6 and TRBJ1-1, with D tentatively TRBD1 (5 bases). Trimming removed 3 bases at V and 6 bases at J, with 18 bases between. Germline V gene lookup returns CDR1 SGHDT and CDR2 YYEEEE. The CDR3 sequence is 15 residues long. The CDR3 here is CASSSLLRGIAEAFF. The CDR3 nucleotides are TGTGCCAGCAGCTCCCTTCTACGGGGGATCGCTGAAGCTTTCTTT.

The rearrangement uses TRBV24-1 and TRBJ2-3; unclear D gene. Looked up from germline, CDR1 is KGHDR and CDR2 is SFDVKD. V lost 7 bases and J 0 bases, leaving 7 bases between the germline ends. The CDR3 extends over 13 amino acids. The CDR3 loop is CATRSASTDTQYF. DNA for the CDR3: TGTGCCACCAGAAGCGCTAGCACAGATACGCAGTATTTT.

This chain connects TRBV12-3 or TRBV12-4 to TRBJ1-1; 7 nucleotides line up with TRBD1. The CDR3 spans 13 residues. J lost 5 bases, V lost 6 bases, and 6 bases had no gene match. CDR3 amino acids: CASSLRQGTEAFF. In nucleotides, the CDR3 is TGTGCCAGCAGCCTGCGACAGGGTACTGAAGCTTTCTTT.

The genes are TRBV11-2 and TRBJ1-4, with D possibly matching TRBD1 (5 bases). The CDR3 has 16 amino acids. Germline V gene data show CDR1 as SGHAT and CDR2 as FQNNGV. V was clipped by 1 base and J by 8 bases, with 17 bases between them. In DNA, the CDR3 is TGTGCCAGCAGCTTAGGCGGGCTCAGCGGGGGGGAAAAACTGTTTTTT. Translation: CASSLGGLSGGEKLFF.

There are a few counts of this clone. The sample holds other DNA sequences that translate to the same CDR3. The gene calls are TRBV9 and TRBJ2-7, with 8 positions matching TRBD1. V lost 0 bases, J lost 2 bases, and 1 base stayed unmatched. The CDR3 is 14 residues long. Per germline, CDR1 SGDLS and CDR2 YYNGEE. CDR3 in amino acids: CASSVGDRTYEQYF. In DNA, the CDR3 is TGTGCCAGCAGCGTAGGGGACAGGACCTACGAGCAGTACTTC.

V usage is TRBV5-1 and J usage is TRBJ1-1; 9 positions agree with TRBD1. Germline CDR1 and CDR2: SGHRS and YFSETQ. This CDR3 is 15 amino acids long. The V gene end was trimmed by 4 bases and the J gene end by 4 bases; junction bases not matched to a gene: 8. This chain's CDR3 is CASSPRRQGGTEAFF. The CDR3 bases are TGCGCCAGCAGCCCCCGCCGACAGGGGGGCACTGAAGCTTTCTTT.

In this sample, this clone turned up once. The chain has TRBV5-4 and TRBJ2-7, with D possibly TRBD1 on 6 matching bases. The CDR3 length is 13 residues. Trimming removed 3 bases at V and 1 base at J, with 8 bases between. Germline CDR1 and CDR2: SGHNT and YYREEE (reference sequence). Here the CDR3 reads CASSSGVSYEQYF. In DNA form, the CDR3 reads TGTGCCAGCAGCTCAGGGGTTTCCTACGAGCAGTACTTC.

This clone has ten or more counts. CDR3 sequence: CASSPLGGTEAFF. The CDR3 DNA is TGTGCCAGCAGCCCCCTCGGGGGCACTGAAGCTTTCTTT. The chain carries TRBV7-9 and TRBJ1-1, with a tentative D call TRBD1 (5 bases). Germline lookup yields CDR1 SEHNR and CDR2 FQNEAQ (reference sequence). The CDR3 length is 13 residues. The ends were cut back, 5 bases at V and 4 bases at J, with 11 bases in the middle.

V and J are TRBV3-1 (or the pseudogene TRBV3-2) and TRBJ2-3; 11 bases agree with TRBD2. The CDR3 has 17 residues. Germline V CDR1 and CDR2: LGHDT, YNNKEL (reference sequence). J was trimmed by 2 bases and V by 2 bases; bases with no gene match: 6. The CDR3 loop is CASSQRLAGPSTDTQYF. The DNA for the CDR3 is TGTGCCAGCAGCCAACGACTAGCGGGACCCTCCACAGATACGCAGTATTTT.

The V and J genes are TRBV5-1 and TRBJ2-1; 11 bases are a match to TRBD1. Looked up from germline, CDR1 is SGHRS and CDR2 is YFSETQ. The CDR3 is 15 amino acids. The V gene end was trimmed by 5 bases and the J gene end by 7 bases; junction bases not matched to a gene: 8. The CDR3 spells CASSPRTGGMNEQFF. In DNA form, the CDR3 reads TGCGCCAGCAGTCCTAGGACAGGGGGCATGAATGAGCAGTTCTTC. Full variable domain (missing parts from reference TRBV5-1 and TRBJ2-1): KAGVTQTPRYLIKTRGQQVTLSCSPISGHRSVSWYQQTPGQGLQFLFEYFSETQRNKGNFPGRFSGRQFSNSRSEMNVSTLELGDSALYLCASSPRTGGMNEQFFGPGTRLTVL.

V gene TRBV24-1 combines with J gene TRBJ2-3, with a possible D match to TRBD1 (5 bases). CDR1 and CDR2 from the germline V gene are KGHDR and SFDVKD. Deletions cut 4 bases from V and 1 base from J, with 14 bases between. The length of the CDR3 is 16 residues. CDR3 DNA sequence: TGTGCCACCAGTGAATCCAGGGCCCAGGGCACAGATACGCAGTATTTT. Translated, it gives CATSESRAQGTDTQYF.

The chain links TRBV5-6 to TRBJ1-1; 8 bases match TRBD1. The CDR3 has 14 amino acids. J gave up 6 bases and V 3 bases, and 7 bases lay outside the gene matches. Germline V gene data show CDR1 as SGHDT and CDR2 as YYEEEE. CDR3 sequence (DNA): TGTGCCAGCAGCTCCCTGGCCAGGGGGCCTGAAGCTTTCTTT. It translates to CASSSLARGPEAFF. Supplemented by reference TRBV5-6 and TRBJ1-1, the full variable domain reads DAGVTQSPTHLIKTRGQQVTLRCSPKSGHDTVSWYQQALGQGPQFIFQYYEEEERQRGNFPDRFSGHQFPNYSSELNVNALLLGDSALYLCASSSLARGPEAFFGQGTRLTVV.

The CDR3: CASVPGQGRGYTF. In DNA, the CDR3 is TGTGCTAGTGTCCCGGGACAGGGGAGAGGCTACACCTTC. The gene calls are TRBV12-5 and TRBJ1-2, with 10 bases aligning to TRBD1. CDR1 LGHNT and CDR2 FRNRAP come from the germline V gene. Trimming took 7 bases from V and 8 from J; bases not matched to a gene: 7. CDR3 length equals 13 residues.

The chain employs TRBV27 and TRBJ1-2; 7 bases are shared with TRBD1. Unmatched junction bases numbered 13, after V lost 10 bases and J lost 8 bases. Looked up from germline, CDR1 is MNHEY and CDR2 is SMNVEV (reference sequence). CDR3 size: 13 residues. The DNA of the CDR3 is TGTGCCAAGATAACCGGGACAGCTCTAGGCTACACCTTC. This codes for CAKITGTALGYTF.